Reported below is one TCR beta chain. CDR3 size: 15 residues. Germline CDR1 and CDR2: SGDLS and YYNGEE. V lost 3 bases, J lost 7 bases, and 17 bases lay in between. The data stem from a study of blood T cell repertoires in COVID-19. Study summary: Samples of COVID-19 (acute and convalescent) were obtained from the United States, Italy and Spain.

Per the original data handling: Using reference gene primer amplification, nucleated cell counts were estimated. Clones were sequenced by immunoSEQ multiplex PCR, and TCRdb holds only the in-frame ones, with some missing. V, J and clone size are those of that table, while D and trimming were read from the DNA. This sample has 55,000 to 70,000 clones, with roughly 87% found just once. This TCR was sampled from a woman aged 45 to 65 with COVID-19, enrolled during active disease. This rearrangement joins TRBV9 to TRBJ2-1, with TRBD1 as a possible D gene (5 bases). The sequenced sample was peripheral blood. CDR3 bases: TGTGCCAGCAGCGCCCACTGGGGCCCAGGAAATGAGCAGTTCTTC. Its protein product is CASSAHWGPGNEQFF.